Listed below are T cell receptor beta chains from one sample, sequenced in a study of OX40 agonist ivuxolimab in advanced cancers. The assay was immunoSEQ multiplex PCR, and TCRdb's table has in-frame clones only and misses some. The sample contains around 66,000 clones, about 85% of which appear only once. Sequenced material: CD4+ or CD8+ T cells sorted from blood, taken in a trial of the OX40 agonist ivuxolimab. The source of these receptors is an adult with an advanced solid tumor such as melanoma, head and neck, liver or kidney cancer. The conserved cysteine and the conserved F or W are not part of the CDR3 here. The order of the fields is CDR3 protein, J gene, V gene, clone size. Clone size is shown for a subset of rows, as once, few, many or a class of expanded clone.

ASRLDLDSRQPQH	TRBJ1-5	TRBV4-1	.
ASRGGRDADTQY	TRBJ2-3	TRBV27	.
ASQRGGQGIGNEKLF	TRBJ1-4	TRBV10-3	.
ASSLSIQGDQPQH	TRBJ1-5	TRBV18	few
ASRRQGLNTEAF	TRBJ1-1	TRBV13	.
ASSLELAGGVETQY	TRBJ2-5	TRBV7-9	.
ASPGQGNTEAF	TRBJ1-1	TRBV28	.
ASIQKDRGEPQH	TRBJ1-5	TRBV2	.
ASSFLKGGNTEAF	TRBJ1-1	TRBV6-5	once
ASSLDGRETQY	TRBJ2-5	TRBV5-1	.
AWSSGGGAGGELF	TRBJ2-2	TRBV30	.
ASSLVATYEQY	TRBJ2-7	TRBV5-1	.
ASSTGGEGNEQF	TRBJ2-1	TRBV19	.
ASSWGSPLH	TRBJ1-6	TRBV2	.
ASSLVVAGTEAF	TRBJ1-1	TRBV5-6	.
ASSQDSGRGSSYEQY	TRBJ2-7	TRBV4-1	.
ASSVSLVFDEQF	TRBJ2-1	TRBV9	.
ASSQWGDTEAF	TRBJ1-1	TRBV18	few
ASSVEAGKNTGELF	TRBJ2-2	TRBV6-1	.
AWERLGGYEQY	TRBJ2-7	TRBV30	.
AFAGQTNEKLF	TRBJ1-4	TRBV10-3	.
ASSETAGLTDTQY	TRBJ2-3	TRBV6-1	.
ASSPGTGGSDGYT	TRBJ1-2	TRBV18	.
ASSTRRDTDTQY	TRBJ2-3	TRBV19	.
AISGDGANVLT	TRBJ2-6	TRBV10-3	.
ASSPQRYEQY	TRBJ2-7	TRBV28	.
ASSPLLAASTDTQY	TRBJ2-3	TRBV7-3	.
ASRQPNQPQH	TRBJ1-5	TRBV6-1	.
ASDQGPTGELF	TRBJ2-2	TRBV19	.
ASKGNRERKTYGYT	TRBJ1-2	TRBV5-2	.
ASSLGFGSYEQY	TRBJ2-7	TRBV11-3	medium-sized
ASSSTGRAF	TRBJ1-1	TRBV27	.
SVVADGGTQY	TRBJ2-5	TRBV29-1	once
ASSVATDSYGYT	TRBJ1-2	TRBV9	.
ASRSTSFGTEAF	TRBJ1-1	TRBV6-1	once
SVEESWTGSFYEQY	TRBJ2-7	TRBV29-1	.
ASSPTRLAVPDTQY	TRBJ2-3	TRBV7-9	.
ASSPIASKYNEQF	TRBJ2-1	TRBV11-2	.
ASSAEGSYEQY	TRBJ2-7	TRBV5-1	.
ASSLSIDTDTQY	TRBJ2-3	TRBV7-7	.
ASYRTGTSQPQH	TRBJ1-5	TRBV6-1	few
ASSSKFGQGEAF	TRBJ1-1	TRBV5-4	.
ATSKGLTGAYEQY	TRBJ2-7	TRBV2	few
ASSQETGVYNEQF	TRBJ2-1	TRBV4-3	.
AVQGFTEAF	TRBJ1-1	TRBV7-9	.
ASSTLYEQY	TRBJ2-7	TRBV2	.
ASSQSGRDEQY	TRBJ2-7	TRBV7-9	few
ASTSLGGPSF	TRBJ2-1	TRBV7-9	few
ASSSSGGSYNEQF	TRBJ2-1	TRBV6-5	.